One and the same sample provided the 2 T cell receptor beta chains below, sequenced in a study of blood T cell repertoires in COVID-19. Assay: immunoSEQ multiplex PCR; the TCRdb copy retains only in-frame clones and omits some. The repertoire holds about 110,000 clones, with around 82% as singletons. Sequencing input: peripheral blood. The receptors shown here come from a woman between 45 and 60 years old with acute or convalescent COVID-19.

The chain combines TRBV5-1 with TRBJ1-1; the match to TRBD1 covers 10 bases. Germline V CDR1 and CDR2: SGHRS, YFSETQ. The CDR3 extends over 16 amino acids. The ends lost 5 bases at V and 8 bases at J; junction bases unmatched: 15. The CDR3 is CASSPRTGGQALEAFF. CDR3 nucleotides: TGCGCCAGCAGTCCCAGGACAGGGGGTCAGGCTTTAGAAGCTTTCTTT. The variable domain in full, completed from reference TRBV5-1 and TRBJ1-1, reads KAGVTQTPRYLIKTRGQQVTLSCSPISGHRSVSWYQQTPGQGLQFLFEYFSETQRNKGNFPGRFSGRQFSNSRSEMNVSTLELGDSALYLCASSPRTGGQALEAFFGQGTRLTVV.

The CDR3 is CASSQVSLAGMTGELFF. CDR3 coding DNA: TGCGCCAGCAGCCAAGTTTCTCTAGCGGGGATGACCGGGGAGCTGTTTTTT. The gene calls are TRBV4-1 and TRBJ2-2, with 9 bases identical to TRBD2. The V segment lost 1 base and the J segment 5 bases; nucleotides outside the gene matches: 8. This CDR3 has 17 amino acids. Germline-derived CDR1 and CDR2 are MGHRA and YSYEKL.